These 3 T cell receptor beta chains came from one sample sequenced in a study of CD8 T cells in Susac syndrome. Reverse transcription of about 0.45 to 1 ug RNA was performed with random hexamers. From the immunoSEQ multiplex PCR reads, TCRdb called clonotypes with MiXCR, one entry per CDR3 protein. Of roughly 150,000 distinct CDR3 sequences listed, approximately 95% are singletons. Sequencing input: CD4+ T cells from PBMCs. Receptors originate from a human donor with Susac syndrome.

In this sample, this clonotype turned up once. The CDR3 loop is CASSHRAGPQNEQYF. The CDR3 bases are TGTGCCAGCAGTCATCGCGCGGGCCCCCAAAACGAGCAGTACTTC. The V gene is TRBV5-4, the J gene TRBJ2-7, with a tentative D call TRBD2 (5 bases). The CDR3 runs 15 residues. The V end was cut by 5 bases, the J end by 5 bases, with 20 bases between. Germline CDR1 SGHNT, CDR2 YYREEE (reference sequence).

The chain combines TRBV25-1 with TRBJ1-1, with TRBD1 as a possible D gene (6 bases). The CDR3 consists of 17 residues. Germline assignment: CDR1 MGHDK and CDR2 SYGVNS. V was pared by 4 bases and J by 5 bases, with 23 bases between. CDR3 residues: CASSAPRRDTKGTEAFF. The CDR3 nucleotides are TGTGCCAGCAGTGCCCCCCGACGGGACACCAAGGGGACTGAAGCTTTCTTT.

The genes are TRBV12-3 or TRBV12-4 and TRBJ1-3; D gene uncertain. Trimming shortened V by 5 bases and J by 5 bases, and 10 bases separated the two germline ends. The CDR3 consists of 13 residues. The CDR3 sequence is CASSPPGRNTIYF. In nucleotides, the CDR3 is TGTGCCAGCAGTCCACCGGGAAGAAACACCATATATTTT.